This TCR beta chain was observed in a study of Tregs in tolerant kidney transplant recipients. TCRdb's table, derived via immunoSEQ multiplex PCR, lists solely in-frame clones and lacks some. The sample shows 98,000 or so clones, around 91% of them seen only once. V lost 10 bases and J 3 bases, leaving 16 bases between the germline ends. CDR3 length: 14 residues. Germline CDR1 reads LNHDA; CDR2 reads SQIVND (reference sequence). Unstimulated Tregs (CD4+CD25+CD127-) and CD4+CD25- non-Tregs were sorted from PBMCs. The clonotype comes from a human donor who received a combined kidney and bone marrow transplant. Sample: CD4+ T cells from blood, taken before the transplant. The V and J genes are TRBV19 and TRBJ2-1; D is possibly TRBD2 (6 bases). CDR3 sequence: CATTPSGLYNEQFF. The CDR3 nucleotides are TGTGCCACCACTCCCTCGGGACTCTACAATGAGCAGTTCTTC.